The clone carrying this T cell receptor (beta chain) has a count of ten or more. Its antigen is still unknown. The germline gives CDR1 KGHDR, CDR2 SFDVKD. The CDR3 runs to 11 residues. V was shortened by 4 bases and J by 8 bases, with 4 bases between the two germline ends. This sample is part of a study of spatial heterogeneity in lung cancer. Across the whole study: Available PBMC from follow-up, collected a median of about 2 years after resection, underwent sequencing. The average appearance count of each unique TCR and UMI combination in raw reads was more than ten. General study points: Among blood samples, ubiquitous expanded tumor TCRs appeared more at resection than at follow-up.

The presence of a unique molecular identifier marked each TCR cDNA molecule. TCRdb itself ran the 5' RACE reads through MiXCR, one entry per CDR3 protein. The sample holds about 52,000 distinct CDR3 sequences; roughly 7.4% are singletons and the top ten take around 35%. Sample time point: blood at routine non-recurrence follow-up after resection. Whole RNA was taken from tumor, nontumor lung or frozen PBMC; it was then sequenced unsorted. The material sequenced was PBMCs, taken at follow-up. This TCR was sampled from a female donor with early-stage non-small cell lung cancer. V gene TRBV24-1 combines with J gene TRBJ1-4; no clear D gene. This chain's CDR3 is CATSEGEKLFF. Written as DNA, the CDR3 is TGTGCCACCAGTGAGGGGGAAAAACTGTTTTTT.